The present T cell receptor beta chain was sequenced within a study of radiotherapy plus CTLA-4 blockade in lung cancer. Study as a whole: There were objective responses in 15% to 20% of patients, and around 32% had disease control.

On this clone itself: What it binds is not known.

General observations from the study: In blood, early T cell clone dynamics reportedly predicted response best, together with interferon-beta. Tumor-derived TCR clones expanded in blood after radiotherapy plus ipilimumab.

The protocol was immunoSEQ multiplex PCR, while the TCRdb copy is restricted to in-frame clones and leaves out a portion. Of approximately 89,000 clones detected, under 80% appear once; the ten largest clones hold 3% to 5%. Focal radiation was given together with CTLA-4 blockade (ipilimumab) to patients with chemo-refractory metastatic non-small-cell lung cancer. The TCR originated in a human donor with non-small cell lung cancer who had a partial response to radiotherapy plus ipilimumab. Some clones in this sample may be carry-over from other donors' samples. The material sequenced was peripheral blood, taken from a patient treated with radiotherapy plus ipilimumab.

This CDR3 is CASSDAGQSNQPQHF. For the CDR3, the DNA is TGTGCCAGCAGTGACGCAGGACAAAGCAATCAGCCCCAGCATTTT. The chain links TRBV6-6 to TRBJ1-5, with D possibly matching TRBD1 (5 bases). This CDR3 is built from 15 residues. V lost 5 bases and J 1 base, leaving 12 bases between the germline ends. Germline loops: CDR1 MNHNY, CDR2 SVGAGI (reference sequence).